This T cell receptor beta chain was profiled in a study of blood T cell repertoires in COVID-19. About the study: Collection of acute and convalescent COVID-19 samples took place in the United States, Italy and Spain. Nucleic acid was either cDNA or gDNA, and it came from T cells, B-cell-depleted T cells, or PBMCs.

In the original processing: Amplification of reference gene primers provided the estimated nucleated cell counts. The data were produced by immunoSEQ multiplex PCR, yet TCRdb's version contains in-frame clones alone and is incomplete. The V and J calls and clone size come from that table; D and trimming were worked out from the DNA. The sample yields about 47,000 clones, roughly 88% seen once. CDR3 length: 14 amino acids. Looked up from germline, CDR1 is LGHDT and CDR2 is YNNKEL (reference sequence). V was cut by 1 base and J by 0 bases, with 4 bases left in between. The sequence was obtained from a man aged 50 to 60 with active COVID-19. Sequencing was done on a sample of peripheral blood. This chain links TRBV3-1 (or the pseudogene TRBV3-2) with TRBJ2-1; no definite D call. Written as DNA, the CDR3 is TGTGCCAGCAGCCAAGTTAACTCCTACAATGAGCAGTTCTTC. Amino acids: CASSQVNSYNEQFF.